This T cell receptor beta chain was observed in a study of control samples from healthy donors and cancer patients. Here immunoSEQ multiplex PCR was the method, and the copy in TCRdb shows in-frame clones only, minus some. The table has under 75,000 clones, over 75% seen once. The TCR originated in a woman aged 45-65 years with colorectal cancer. The sequenced sample consisted of PBMCs.

CDR3 DNA: TGTGCCAGCAGTCCCGCTAGCGGGAGAGGGAATGAGCAGTTCTTC. It codes for CASSPASGRGNEQFF. J is TRBJ2-1 and V is TRBV2, with 10 positions matching TRBD2. CDR1 SNHLY and CDR2 FYNNEI come from the germline V gene. Unmatched junction bases numbered 8, after V lost 5 bases and J lost 7 bases. The CDR3 has 15 residues. The complete variable domain, with remaining parts taken from reference TRBV2 and TRBJ2-1, reads EPEVTQTPSHQVTQMGQEVILRCVPISNHLYFYWYRQILGQKVEFLVSFYNNEISEKSEIFDDQFSVERPDGSNFTLKIRSTKLEDSAMYFCASSPASGRGNEQFFGPGTRLTVL.